Each of the 30 T cell receptor beta chains below was sequenced from the same sample in a study of T cell changes during pregnancy in multiple sclerosis. Sequencing was performed with immunoSEQ multiplex PCR; in TCRdb, only in-frame clones are kept and a portion is missing. This table holds tens of thousands of clones, approximately 88% found once. This specimen consisted of CD4+ T cells from peripheral blood mononuclear cells, obtained before pregnancy. These receptors were obtained from a female donor with multiple sclerosis, enrolled in a pregnancy study.

A single count supports this clone. The chain has TRBV5-4 and TRBJ2-3, with 8 nucleotides matching TRBD2. Unmatched junction bases numbered 9, after V lost 4 bases and J lost 2 bases. CDR1 and CDR2 from the germline V gene are SGHNT and YYREEE (reference sequence). The CDR3 is made up of 16 amino acids. The CDR3 DNA reads as TGTGCCAGCAGCCAGCGTCTAGCGGGTAACACAGATACGCAGTATTTT. Translating gives CASSQRLAGNTDTQYF.

V is TRBV11-2 and J is TRBJ1-1; 9 bases align to TRBD1. V gave up 3 bases and J gave up 6 bases; unmatched junction bases: 11. CDR1 and CDR2 from the germline V gene are SGHAT and FQNNGV. CDR3 length: 16 residues. CDR3 residues: CASSFGTGLARAEAFF. CDR3 in DNA: TGTGCCAGCAGCTTCGGGACAGGGTTGGCAAGGGCTGAAGCTTTCTTT.

The chain employs TRBV4-2 and TRBJ2-2; D gene ambiguous. From germline, CDR1 is LGHNA and CDR2 YNFKEQ. Between the trimmed V and J ends, which lost 0 bases and 3 bases, there was a span of 11 bases. CDR3 length equals 16 residues. The CDR3 nucleotides read TGTGCCAGCAGCCAAGATCTAACAGAGTACACCGGGGAGCTGTTTTTT. This encodes CASSQDLTEYTGELFF.

V is TRBV6-5 and J is TRBJ2-7; tentative D call: TRBD2 (6 bases). The CDR3 is made up of 14 amino acids. V was clipped by 0 bases and J by 7 bases, with 13 bases between them. The germline V gene has CDR1 MNHEY and CDR2 SVGAGI. CDR3 sequence (DNA): TGTGCCAGCAGTTACTCTGGCGGGGTGGGTGAGCAGTACTTC. Translated, it gives CASSYSGGVGEQYF.

This chain links TRBV11-2 with TRBJ1-4, with 9 bases matching TRBD1. V shed 5 bases and J 8 bases; nucleotides not matched to a gene: 9. This CDR3 spans 15 amino acids. Germline V gene lookup returns CDR1 SGHAT and CDR2 FQNNGV. DNA of the CDR3: TGTGCCAGCAGCAGGTCACAGGGGGCATCGGAAAAACTGTTTTTT. This encodes CASSRSQGASEKLFF.

The rearrangement links TRBV5-1 to TRBJ1-4; weak D call: TRBD1 (5 bases). The CDR3 consists of 17 residues. Trimming removed 5 bases at V and 0 bases at J, with 17 bases between. Germline V lookup: CDR1 SGHRS, CDR2 YFSETQ. CDR3 DNA: TGCGCCAGCAGTTTTGGTGGGGGGTTCTCAACTAATGAAAAACTGTTTTTT. Translated, it gives CASSFGGGFSTNEKLFF. Full variable domain (remainder filled in from reference TRBV5-1 and TRBJ1-4): KAGVTQTPRYLIKTRGQQVTLSCSPISGHRSVSWYQQTPGQGLQFLFEYFSETQRNKGNFPGRFSGRQFSNSRSEMNVSTLELGDSALYLCASSFGGGFSTNEKLFFGSGTQLSVL.

V is TRBV7-9 and J is TRBJ1-1, with 8 bases matching TRBD1. The CDR3 is 14 amino acids. Germline V gene sequence: CDR1 SEHNR, CDR2 FQNEAQ (reference sequence). Trimming at V came to 5 bases and at J to 9 bases, leaving 11 bases not matched to a gene. The CDR3 bases are TGTGCCAGCAGCCCCCGGACAGGGTATCCCCAAGCTTTCTTT. Protein product: CASSPRTGYPQAFF.

The rearrangement joins TRBV5-1 to TRBJ2-3; the D gene is possibly TRBD2 (6 bases). CDR1 is SGHRS and CDR2 is YFSETQ in the germline V gene. CDR3 length equals 15 residues. Trimming removed 4 bases from V and 4 bases from J, with 16 bases in between. CDR3 sequence reads: CASSLLPGVSDTQYF. As DNA, the CDR3 is TGCGCCAGCAGCCTGCTTCCGGGAGTATCAGATACGCAGTATTTT.

The chain uses TRBV6-1 and TRBJ1-1; 9 bases are shared with TRBD1. Germline V CDR1 and CDR2: MNHNS, SASEGT. This CDR3 region has 13 residues. The V and J ends lost 4 bases and 4 bases, in that order; junction bases with no gene match: 1. DNA of the CDR3: TGTGCCAGCAGTGGGGACAGGGTCACTGAAGCTTTCTTT. Translation gives CASSGDRVTEAFF.

This clone was seen a few times. The chain recombines TRBV27 with TRBJ1-2; TRBD1 matches 8 bases. J was trimmed by 8 bases and V by 8 bases; bases with no gene match: 13. The V gene's germline CDR1 is MNHEY and CDR2 SMNVEV (reference sequence). The CDR3 covers 14 residues. The DNA of the CDR3 is TGTGCCAGCGGTCGACAGGGGAGGGGGAGCGGCTACACCTTC. Protein product: CASGRQGRGSGYTF.

The V and J genes are TRBV7-6 and TRBJ2-3; 9 bases map to TRBD2. V was pared by 3 bases and J by 4 bases, with 11 bases of the junction left unmatched. CDR3 length: 17 amino acids. Germline CDR1 SGHVS, CDR2 FNYEAQ. Here the CDR3 reads CASSFIAGVTNSDTQYF. In DNA form, the CDR3 reads TGTGCCAGCAGCTTTATAGCGGGAGTCACAAATTCAGATACGCAGTATTTT.

This clone turned up a few times. V gene TRBV19 combines with J gene TRBJ2-1; 7 nucleotides align to TRBD1. After removal of 5 bases from V and 7 bases from J, the junction contained 14 bases not matched to a gene. The CDR3 extends over 16 amino acids. From germline, CDR1 is LNHDA and CDR2 SQIVND (reference sequence). The CDR3 here is CASSQSRQGWQNEQFF. Written as DNA, the CDR3 is TGTGCCAGTAGTCAATCCCGACAGGGTTGGCAAAATGAGCAGTTCTTC.

Concerning this clone: The sample has other DNA sequences that encode this CDR3 too. The rearrangement joins TRBV7-9 to TRBJ2-7; 10 bases align to TRBD1. The ends lost 5 bases at V and 5 bases at J; junction bases unmatched: 9. The length of the CDR3 is 15 residues. CDR1 SEHNR and CDR2 FQNEAQ come from the germline V gene (reference sequence). The CDR3 nucleotides read TGTGCCAGCAGCCCTTTGGACAGGGGGTTGCACGAGCAGTACTTC. Amino acids: CASSPLDRGLHEQYF.

The table lists this clone with a few counts. The chain recombines TRBV6-6 with TRBJ1-2, with TRBD1 as a possible D gene (6 bases). The V gene's germline CDR1 is MNHNY and CDR2 SVGAGI (reference sequence). The CDR3 has 13 residues. V lost 9 bases to trimming and J lost 6 bases, with 17 bases between them. The CDR3 nucleotides read TGTGCCAGTGAAAGGGGGGGAGGGGATGGCTACACCTTC. As protein: CASERGGGDGYTF.

The CDR3 DNA sequence: TGTGCCAGCACCCCGGGAGGGGCGAAGGGGGCCAACGTCCTGACTTTC. It encodes CASTPGGAKGANVLTF. The chain links TRBV28 to TRBJ2-6; 8 positions match TRBD2. This CDR3 spans 16 amino acids. CDR1 is MDHEN, CDR2 SYDVKM, per germline. The trim removed 7 bases at V and 4 bases at J, leaving 9 bases unmatched.

This chain joins TRBV29-1 and TRBJ1-2; D is perhaps TRBD1 (6 bases). Trimming cost V 2 bases and J 7 bases, with 11 bases left between them. There are 12 residues in the CDR3. Per germline, CDR1 SQVTM and CDR2 ANQGSEA. The CDR3: CSVERNRAGYTF. CDR3 nucleotide sequence: TGCAGCGTTGAACGGAACAGGGCTGGCTACACCTTC.

This sequence joins TRBV5-1 and TRBJ2-1; TRBD2 agrees at 7 bases. The CDR3 totals 16 residues. CDR1 SGHRS and CDR2 YFSETQ come from the germline V gene. The V gene end was trimmed by 0 bases and the J gene end by 8 bases; junction bases not matched to a gene: 11. The CDR3 DNA reads as TGCGCCAGCAGCTTGGGTCTTAGGCGGGAGTCGTATGAGCAGTTCTTC. This encodes CASSLGLRRESYEQFF.

This chain links TRBV7-9 with TRBJ2-7; possibly TRBD2 for D (6 bases). Per germline, CDR1 SEHNR and CDR2 FQNEAQ (reference sequence). Trimming left V 1 base short and J 2 bases short, with 9 bases between. This CDR3 spans 14 amino acids. CDR3 nucleotides: TGTGCCAGCAGCTTAGTCGCGGGGACCTACGAGCAGTACTTC. Amino acid sequence: CASSLVAGTYEQYF.

This chain uses TRBV6-6 with TRBJ1-1; weak D call: TRBD1 (6 bases). Germline lookup yields CDR1 MNHNY and CDR2 SVGAGI (reference sequence). This CDR3 spans 14 amino acids. V dropped 6 bases and J dropped 1 base, with 12 bases sitting between them. CDR3 nucleotides: TGTGCCAGCAGGGTACCGGGACAGAACACTGAAGCTTTCTTT. Translation gives CASRVPGQNTEAFF.

V gene TRBV5-4 combines with J gene TRBJ2-6; D remains ambiguous. Germline CDR1 reads SGHNT; CDR2 reads YYREEE (reference sequence). The CDR3 runs 15 residues. V gave up 0 bases and J gave up 0 bases, with 4 bases separating them. DNA of the CDR3: TGTGCCAGCAGCTTGGACAGCTCTGGGGCCAACGTCCTGACTTTC. Protein sequence: CASSLDSSGANVLTF.

The CDR3 nucleotides are TGTGCCAGCAGTTTGAGTGGGGGGGGCGCTGCAGATACGCAGTATTTT. This codes for CASSLSGGGAADTQYF. The chain carries TRBV27 and TRBJ2-3; maybe TRBD2 (7 bases). CDR1 MNHEY and CDR2 SMNVEV come from the germline V gene (reference sequence). The ends were cut back, 3 bases at V and 4 bases at J, with 17 bases in the middle. This CDR3 spans 16 amino acids.

The chain combines TRBV5-6 with TRBJ2-7; TRBD2 aligns across 10 bases. Germline V gives CDR1 SGHDT, CDR2 YYEEEE. The trim removed 0 bases at V and 6 bases at J, leaving 9 bases unmatched. CDR3 length: 16 amino acids. In DNA, the CDR3 is TGTGCCAGCAGCTTGGCCTTCCTAGCGGGAGCGGCCGAGCAGTACTTC. This translates into CASSLAFLAGAAEQYF.

This chain uses TRBV29-1 with TRBJ2-1; D might be TRBD2 (6 bases). V shed 1 base and J shed 7 bases, with 11 bases lying between them. The CDR3 is made up of 13 amino acids. Germline CDR1 and CDR2: SQVTM and ANQGSEA. The CDR3 spells CSVEVTGVNEQFF. CDR3 bases: TGCAGCGTTGAAGTAACGGGGGTAAATGAGCAGTTCTTC.

This rearrangement joins TRBV19 to TRBJ2-2, with 11 bases that match TRBD2. J gave up 6 bases and V 6 bases, and 6 bases lay outside the gene matches. The germline gives CDR1 LNHDA, CDR2 SQIVND (reference sequence). The CDR3 has 15 residues. In DNA form, the CDR3 reads TGTGCCAGTAGAAGGCTAGCGGGAGGTGCCGGGGAGCTGTTTTTT. Translated, it gives CASRRLAGGAGELFF.

The chain combines TRBV28 with TRBJ2-7, with D possibly matching TRBD2 (7 bases). Germline CDR1 and CDR2: MDHEN and SYDVKM. The CDR3 is made up of 16 amino acids. The V end was cut by 7 bases, the J end by 3 bases, with 22 bases between. The CDR3 nucleotides are TGTGCCAGCACCCAGGAGAGGGCGGGGGCCTTCTACGAGCAGTACTTC. As protein: CASTQERAGAFYEQYF.

The chain has TRBV5-5 and TRBJ2-7, with D possibly being TRBD1 (5 bases). Germline CDR1 and CDR2: SGHKS and YYEKEE (reference sequence). This CDR3 is built from 15 residues. V was shortened by 5 bases and J by 5 bases, with 20 bases between the two germline ends. CDR3 sequence (DNA): TGTGCCAGCAGGCGAGTCGCAGGGCTGGGTGACGAGCAGTACTTC. It encodes CASRRVAGLGDEQYF.

In its sample, this clone was seen once. The V call is TRBV9, the J call TRBJ2-3, with D unclear. CDR3 length: 13 amino acids. V was clipped by 4 bases and J by 2 bases, with 8 bases between them. CDR1 is SGDLS and CDR2 is YYNGEE in the germline V gene. The CDR3 loop is CASSPLSTDTQYF. The DNA of the CDR3 is TGTGCCAGCAGCCCCCTTTCCACAGATACGCAGTATTTT.

The chain has TRBV5-1 and TRBJ2-4, with D maybe TRBD2 (7 bases). The V end lost 4 bases, the J end lost 0 bases, and 17 bases lay between the germline ends. The length of the CDR3 is 17 residues. CDR1 is SGHRS and CDR2 is YFSETQ in the germline V gene. CDR3 sequence (DNA): TGCGCCAGCAGCCAGCAAAGGGGGGGACTAGCCAAAAACATTCAGTACTTC. It codes for CASSQQRGGLAKNIQYF.

The chain uses TRBV28 and TRBJ2-6; D might be TRBD1 (6 bases). Trimming removed 6 bases from V and 0 bases from J, with 18 bases in between. Germline V lookup: CDR1 MDHEN, CDR2 SYDVKM. The CDR3 runs 18 residues. The CDR3 DNA reads TGTGCCAGCAGCGAACTAGGGGGACAATTCTCTGGGGCCAACGTCCTGACTTTC. Translation gives CASSELGGQFSGANVLTF.

CDR3 sequence reads: CASSLGADYNEQFF. CDR3 nucleotides: TGTGCCAGCAGTTTAGGAGCGGATTACAATGAGCAGTTCTTC. V is TRBV28 and J is TRBJ2-1; tentative D call: TRBD2 (5 bases). CDR3 length: 14 amino acids. V was pared by 2 bases and J by 4 bases, with 9 bases between. From germline, CDR1 is MDHEN and CDR2 SYDVKM.